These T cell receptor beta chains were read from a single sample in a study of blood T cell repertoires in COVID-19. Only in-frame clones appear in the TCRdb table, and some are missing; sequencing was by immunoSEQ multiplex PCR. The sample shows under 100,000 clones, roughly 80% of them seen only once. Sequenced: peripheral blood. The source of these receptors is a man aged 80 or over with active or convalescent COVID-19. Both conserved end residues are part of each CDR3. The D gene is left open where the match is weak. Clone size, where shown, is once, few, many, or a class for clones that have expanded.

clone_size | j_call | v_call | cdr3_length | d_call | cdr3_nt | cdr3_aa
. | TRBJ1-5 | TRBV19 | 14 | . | TGTGCCAGTAGCCCAGGGCTAAGCAATCAGCCCCAGCATTTT | CASSPGLSNQPQHF
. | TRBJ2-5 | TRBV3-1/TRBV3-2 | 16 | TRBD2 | TGTGCCAGCAGCCAAAATCCCCCCGGGCGGGAGGAGACCCAGTACTTC | CASSQNPPGREETQYF
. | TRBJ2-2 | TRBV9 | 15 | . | TGTGCCAGCAGCGTAGAGGGGACAACGCCTGGGGAGCTGTTTTTT | CASSVEGTTPGELFF
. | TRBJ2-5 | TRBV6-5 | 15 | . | TGTGCCAGCAGTCCCGGGCGGCAGGGGAAAGAGACCCAGTACTTC | CASSPGRQGKETQYF
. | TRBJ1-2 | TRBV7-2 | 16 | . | TGTGCCAGCAGCTTAGTCTTGGTGGGGGCGGATAATGGCTACACCTTC | CASSLVLVGADNGYTF
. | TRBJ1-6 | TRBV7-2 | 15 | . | TGTGCCAGCAGCTTAGGCCGCGGGAGTAATTCACCCCTCCACTTT | CASSLGRGSNSPLHF
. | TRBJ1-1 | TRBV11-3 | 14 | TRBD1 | TGTGCCAGCAGCCACAGGGGCCTGAACACTGAAGCTTTCTTT | CASSHRGLNTEAFF
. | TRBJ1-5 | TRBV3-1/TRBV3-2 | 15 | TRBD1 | TGTGCCAGCAGCCTCACAGGGGCTGGCAATCAGCCCCAGCATTTT | CASSLTGAGNQPQHF
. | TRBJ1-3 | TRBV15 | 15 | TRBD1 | TGTGCCACCAGCAGGGACAGGTATAAGGGAAACACCATATATTTT | CATSRDRYKGNTIYF
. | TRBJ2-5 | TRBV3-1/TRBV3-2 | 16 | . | TGTGCCAGCAGCCAAGATCAGCCGGGGTGGGCAGAGACCCAGTACTTC | CASSQDQPGWAETQYF
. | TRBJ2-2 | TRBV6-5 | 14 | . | TGTGCCAGCAGGCCCCAGGGGCACACCGGGGAGCTGTTTTTT | CASRPQGHTGELFF
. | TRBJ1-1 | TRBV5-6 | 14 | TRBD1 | TGTGCCAGCAGCTTGGAACAGGGGTGGACTGAAGCTTTCTTT | CASSLEQGWTEAFF
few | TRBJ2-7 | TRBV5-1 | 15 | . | TGCGCCAGCAGCTTGGCCTACAGGGGGGGCAACGAGCAGTACTTC | CASSLAYRGGNEQYF
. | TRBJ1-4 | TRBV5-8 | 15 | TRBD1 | TGTGCCAGCAGCCCCGGGACAGTAACTAATGAAAAACTGTTTTTT | CASSPGTVTNEKLFF
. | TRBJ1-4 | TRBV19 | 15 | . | TGTGCCAGTAGTGACCTCAGGGGAACTAATGAAAAACTGTTTTTT | CASSDLRGTNEKLFF
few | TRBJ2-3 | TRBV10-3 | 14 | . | TGTGCCATCAGAAGGGGACAAGCCACAGATACGCAGTATTTT | CAIRRGQATDTQYF
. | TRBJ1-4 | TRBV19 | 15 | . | TGTGCCAGTAGTGACCCGGGGTACACAAATGAAAAACTGTTTTTT | CASSDPGYTNEKLFF
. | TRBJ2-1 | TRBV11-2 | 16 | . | TGTGCCAGCAGCTTAAACCGGGGAGGATATTACAATGAGCAGTTCTTC | CASSLNRGGYYNEQFF
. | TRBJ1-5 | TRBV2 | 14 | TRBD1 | TGTGCCAGCGACCCGGGACAGGCTCACCAGCCCCAGCATTTT | CASDPGQAHQPQHF
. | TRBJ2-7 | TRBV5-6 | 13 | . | TGTGCCAGCAGCCGCAGGGTTTCCTACGAGCAGTACTTC | CASSRRVSYEQYF
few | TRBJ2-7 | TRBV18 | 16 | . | TGTGCCAGCTCACCACTGGGAAGGGGACTGACCTACGAGCAGTACTTC | CASSPLGRGLTYEQYF
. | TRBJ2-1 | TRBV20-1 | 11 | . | TGCAGTGCTAGCCCCGCCGGGGAGCAGTTCTTC | CSASPAGEQFF
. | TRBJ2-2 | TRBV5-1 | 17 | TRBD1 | TGCGCCAGCACTCTCCATGGACAGGGAGCCGACACCGGGGAGCTGTTTTTT | CASTLHGQGADTGELFF
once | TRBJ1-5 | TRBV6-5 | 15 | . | TGTGCCAGCAGCTCACAGGTGAATAGCAATCAGCCCCAGCATTTT | CASSSQVNSNQPQHF
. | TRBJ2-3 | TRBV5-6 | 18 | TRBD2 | TGTGCCAGCAGCTTGGGATCCTTAGGAGCGGGGGGGTCAGATACGCAGTATTTT | CASSLGSLGAGGSDTQYF
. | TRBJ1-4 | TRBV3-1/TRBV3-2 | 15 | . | TGTGCCAGCAGCCGACTCAGGGGAACTAATGAAAAACTGTTTTTT | CASSRLRGTNEKLFF
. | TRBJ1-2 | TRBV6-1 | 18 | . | TGTGCCAGCAGTGCCGAGGTGATAGGGGCGGGAGGTAACTATGGCTACACCTTC | CASSAEVIGAGGNYGYTF
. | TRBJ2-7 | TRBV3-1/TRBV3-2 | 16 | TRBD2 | TGTGCCAGCAGCCAAGATTTGGGACTAGCAGTCATACGGCAGTACTTC | CASSQDLGLAVIRQYF
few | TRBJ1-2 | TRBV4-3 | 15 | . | TGCGCCAGCAGCCAAGATCCAGGGTCGGACTATGGCTACACCTTC | CASSQDPGSDYGYTF
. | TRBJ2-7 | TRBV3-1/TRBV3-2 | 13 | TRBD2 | TGTGCCAGCAGCCAAGTACTAGCGCGAGAGCAGTACTTC | CASSQVLAREQYF
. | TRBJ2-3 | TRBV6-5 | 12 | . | TGTGCCAGCAGGAGAAGCACAGATACGCAGTATTTT | CASRRSTDTQYF
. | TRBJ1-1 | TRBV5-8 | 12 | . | TGTGCCAGCAGCCCCCGGTCTAGCGGAGCTTTCTTT | CASSPRSSGAFF
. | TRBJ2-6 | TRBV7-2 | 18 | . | TGTGCCAGCAGCTTAGTAGGCAGGGTTATGTCTGGGGCCAACGTCCTGACTTTC | CASSLVGRVMSGANVLTF
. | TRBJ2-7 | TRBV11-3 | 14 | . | TGTGCCAGCAGCCCGGACACTTATGGCTACGAGCAGTACTTC | CASSPDTYGYEQYF
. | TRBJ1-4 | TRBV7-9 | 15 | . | TGTGCCAGCTCAAGACTTGGAGGCGGGTCGGAAAAACTGTTTTTT | CASSRLGGGSEKLFF
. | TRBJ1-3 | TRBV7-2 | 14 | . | TGTGCCAGCAGCAGCGGGGGTGCTGGAAACACCATATATTTT | CASSSGGAGNTIYF
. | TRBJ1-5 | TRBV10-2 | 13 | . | TGCGCCAGCAGTGAGTCGATGAGTCAGCCCCAGCATTTT | CASSESMSQPQHF
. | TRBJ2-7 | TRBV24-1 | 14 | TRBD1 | TGTGCCACCAGTGATTCCGACAGGGCCTACGAGCAGTACTTC | CATSDSDRAYEQYF